Reported below is one T cell receptor beta chain. The TCR beta cDNA came from 5'RACE template switching with UMIs. TCRdb reprocessed the 5' RACE reads, keeping one entry per CDR3 protein, no DNA. This listing includes roughly 390,000 distinct CDR3 sequences. This CDR3 region has 14 residues. The germline gives CDR1 KGHDR, CDR2 SFDVKD. The data derive from a study of T cells expressing NK-cell markers. About the research overall: Beta-chain profiling covered CD3+CD56+NKG2C+, CD3+CD56+NKG2C- and CD3+CD56-NKG2C+ sorted subsets.

The sequencing input was blood T cells: a sorted CD56 or NKG2C T cell subset, CD4+ or CD8+ T cells, or bulk PBMC T cells (not recorded which). The chain has TRBV24-1 and TRBJ2-1; TCRdb's D call, TRBD2, is unchecked because there is no DNA. The receptor comes from a woman in her forties or fifties in good health. The CDR3 reads CATSDAGTSDEQFF.